This TCR beta chain was recorded in a study of T cells after yellow fever vaccination. This CDR3 comprises 15 residues. V was pared by 0 bases and J by 0 bases, with 8 bases between. Germline CDR1 SGDLS, CDR2 YYNGEE. From the 5' RACE reads, TCRdb called clonotypes with MiXCR, one entry per CDR3 protein. The profile shows 150,000 or so distinct CDR3 sequences, more than 5.5% of them singletons. The source material was CD4+ T cells sorted from PBMCs, sampled 5 days after the first yellow fever vaccination. This chain uses TRBV9 with TRBJ2-3, with no clear D. This TCR derives from a man aged 18 to 30 who received the YFV17D yellow fever vaccine. CDR3 protein: CASSVVARSTDTQYF. DNA of the CDR3: TGTGCCAGCAGCGTAGTGGCAAGGAGCACAGATACGCAGTATTTT.